This is a list of T cell receptor beta chains from one sample in a study of CD8+ T cells in alopecia areata. Clones were read by immunoSEQ multiplex PCR, and TCRdb kept only the in-frame ones, dropping some. Of 120,000 or so clones listed, over 55% are singletons. The sample consisted of CD4+ T cells sorted from blood, taken at week 4, from a patient treated with tofacitinib. The receptors were gathered from a human donor with alopecia areata. Each CDR3 is given without its conserved first and last residue.

>TRBV29-1|TRBJ1-2
SVAPLDRNYGYT
>TRBV5-4|TRBJ1-6
ASSLGAASTPLH
>TRBV19|TRBJ1-2
ASKGGSTEHYGYT
>TRBV29-1|TRBJ1-1
SATFGALNTEAF
>TRBV7-9|TRBJ1-5
ASSRGAVNQPQH
>TRBV25-1|TRBJ1-1
ASKVGLNTEAF
>TRBV4-1|TRBJ1-6
ASSQDLFGLARASSPLH
>TRBV5-6|TRBJ2-4
ASSLIGLAKNIQY
>TRBV4-1|TRBJ1-3
ASSRLGQGISRNTIY
>TRBV5-6|TRBJ1-4
ASGHKVGTNEKLF
>TRBV4-2|TRBJ1-1
ASSQGSGFGGTEAF
>TRBV6-5|TRBJ2-2
ASRGGLASGELF
>TRBV6-5|TRBJ1-6
ASSYYPPPRDSPLH
>TRBV30|TRBJ2-5
AWSPTSGGETQY
>TRBV27|TRBJ2-4
ASSPTPEGNIQY
>TRBV30|TRBJ1-5
AWSQGTIGWPQH
>TRBV7-9|TRBJ2-5
ASSLDAGLETQY
>TRBV5-1|TRBJ1-1
ASSLQGGGTEAF
>TRBV5-1|TRBJ2-3
ASSLVLQGDTQY
>TRBV29-1|TRBJ2-5
SAEEDPQY
>TRBV30|TRBJ2-1
AWSVLAGDNEQF
>TRBV28|TRBJ1-5
ASSWMGGNQPQH
>TRBV27|TRBJ1-1
ASSASRQGAGVNTEAF
>TRBV30|TRBJ1-3
ACRAGNTIY
>TRBV5-1|TRBJ1-1
ASSTGQGNTEAF
>TRBV7-2|TRBJ2-5
ASSYTQETQY
>TRBV6-5|TRBJ1-1
ASSYSRQNTEAF
>TRBV9|TRBJ1-6
ASSVRAGNSPLH
>TRBV7-9|TRBJ2-5
ASSLFERRGETQY
>TRBV29-1|TRBJ2-5
SDVRGGETQY
>TRBV7-3|TRBJ2-3
ASSLRKTDTQY
>TRBV4-2|TRBJ2-3
ASSHSGQPNTDTQY
>TRBV11-1|TRBJ2-7
ASSLGAGGLVSTYEQY
>TRBV10-3|TRBJ1-2
AVGQGTNYGYT
>TRBV7-8|TRBJ1-5
ASSWTGLGQPQH
>TRBV28|TRBJ2-1
ASSGSRDTYNEQF
>TRBV29-1|TRBJ1-5
SVEGAGNQPQH
>TRBV29-1|TRBJ2-7
STWNRGEGHEQY
>TRBV29-1|TRBJ1-2
SADRESYGYT
>TRBV25-1|TRBJ1-1
ASSEYDSSHTEAF
>TRBV4-2|TRBJ2-2
ASSPLLYGEGGELF
>TRBV29-1|TRBJ2-3
SVEDLAGLAGGDTQY
>TRBV5-1|TRBJ2-3
ASSLVQRMGGTDTQY
>TRBV9|TRBJ2-2
ASSVALYNGELF
>TRBV7-9|TRBJ2-7
ASSLAEEQY
>TRBV18|TRBJ2-7
ASSPGVRVNEQY
>TRBV5-1|TRBJ1-2
ASSLGTDYGYT
>TRBV9|TRBJ1-1
ASSVEGRTPAF
>TRBV5-1|TRBJ1-6
ASSPGQGGNSPLH
>TRBV9|TRBJ2-5
ASSPTGGRAGETQY
>TRBV5-1|TRBJ2-3
ASSLGQADTQY
>TRBV15|TRBJ1-2
ATSRTANYGYT
>TRBV4-3|TRBJ1-1
ASSTQGYSEAF
>TRBV9|TRBJ2-2
ASSTGQNTGELF
>TRBV5-4|TRBJ2-3
ASSLVASGRTDTQY
>TRBV7-8|TRBJ2-3
ASSPLAGRSTDTQY
>TRBV28|TRBJ2-7
ASRPPSGSSYEQY
>TRBV29-1|TRBJ1-2
SVVARGDYGYT
>TRBV30|TRBJ2-1
AWEKTSGSNEQF